The text below deals with one T cell receptor (beta chain). The data are from a study of blood T cell repertoires in COVID-19. Turning to the study itself: Samples came from the United States, Italy and Spain, spanning acute and convalescent COVID-19.

It was during active infection that Seattle patients were enrolled and then longitudinally followed. In the original workflow: Cell counts per sample came from amplifying reference gene primers. Repertoires were generated with immunoSEQ multiplex PCR, while TCRdb's copy carries only in-frame clones and drops some. The V and J calls and clone size were taken over from that table, and D and trimming were inferred from the DNA. The sample carries 70,000 to 100,000 clones, 87% recorded once. CDR3 size: 13 residues. The germline gives CDR1 SGDLS, CDR2 YYNGEE. After removal of 0 bases from V and 11 bases from J, the junction contained 5 bases not matched to a gene.

The clonotype was recovered from a woman in her sixties or seventies with COVID-19, enrolled during active disease. Sequencing was carried out using peripheral blood. This sequence joins TRBV9 and TRBJ1-1; 9 bases are a match to TRBD1. The CDR3 region has the DNA TGTGCCAGCAGCGTAGTTGGGACAGGGCGGGCTTTCTTT. Its protein product is CASSVVGTGRAFF.